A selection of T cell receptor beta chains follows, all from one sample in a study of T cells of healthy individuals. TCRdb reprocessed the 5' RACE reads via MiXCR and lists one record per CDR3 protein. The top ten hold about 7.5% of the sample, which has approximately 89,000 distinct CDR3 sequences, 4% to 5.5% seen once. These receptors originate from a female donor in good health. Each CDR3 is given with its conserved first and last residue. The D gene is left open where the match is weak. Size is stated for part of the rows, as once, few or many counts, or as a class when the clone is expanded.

cdr3_nt: TGTGCCAGCAGACCCACAGGGATGAGCTCCTATAATTCACCCCTCCACTTT
cdr3_aa: CASRPTGMSSYNSPLHF
j_call: TRBJ1-6
clone_size: NA
v_call: TRBV7-2
d_call: NA

cdr3_nt: TGTGCCAGCAGCTCAGGGGCCGTAGTTGGCTACACCTTC
cdr3_aa: CASSSGAVVGYTF
j_call: TRBJ1-2
clone_size: many
v_call: TRBV6-6
d_call: NA

cdr3_nt: TGTGCCAGCAGTCCCCCCCCGGGACTAGCGGGAAGTCGGGGCACAGATACGCAGTATTTT
cdr3_aa: CASSPPPGLAGSRGTDTQYF
j_call: TRBJ2-3
clone_size: many
v_call: TRBV2
d_call: TRBD2

cdr3_nt: TGTGCCATCCTCACAGAGGGAAAACGTGGGGAGAGCTCTGGAAACACCATATATTTT
cdr3_aa: CAILTEGKRGESSGNTIYF
j_call: TRBJ1-3
clone_size: few
v_call: TRBV10-3
d_call: NA

cdr3_nt: TGTGCCAGTAGTGATCGACAGGGGGCTGGAGATACGCAGTATTTT
cdr3_aa: CASSDRQGAGDTQYF
j_call: TRBJ2-3
clone_size: many
v_call: TRBV19
d_call: TRBD1

cdr3_nt: TGTGCCAGCAGCTTAGGAACCACTGAAGCTTTCTTT
cdr3_aa: CASSLGTTEAFF
j_call: TRBJ1-1
clone_size: many
v_call: TRBV7-2
d_call: NA

cdr3_nt: TGTGCCAGCATAATAGCGGGAGAAAACACCGGGGAGCTGTTTTTT
cdr3_aa: CASIIAGENTGELFF
j_call: TRBJ2-2
clone_size: many
v_call: TRBV6-6
d_call: TRBD2

cdr3_nt: TGTGCCAGCAGTTACCATTCCTACGAGCAGTACTTC
cdr3_aa: CASSYHSYEQYF
j_call: TRBJ2-7
clone_size: few
v_call: TRBV6-2/TRBV6-3
d_call: NA

cdr3_nt: TGTGCCAGCAGCCCTAGCGGGAGGCCAGAGACCCAGTACTTC
cdr3_aa: CASSPSGRPETQYF
j_call: TRBJ2-5
clone_size: many
v_call: TRBV7-8
d_call: TRBD2

cdr3_nt: TGTGCCACCAGTGATTTACGGAGCCCAGAGACCCAGTACTTC
cdr3_aa: CATSDLRSPETQYF
j_call: TRBJ2-5
clone_size: many
v_call: TRBV24-1
d_call: NA

cdr3_nt: TGTGCCAGCAGTTCTATCCTGACTAGCGGAGTGGGGGACACCGGGGAGCTGTTTTTT
cdr3_aa: CASSSILTSGVGDTGELFF
j_call: TRBJ2-2
clone_size: many
v_call: TRBV12-3/TRBV12-4
d_call: TRBD2

cdr3_nt: TGTGCCAGCAAAACTAGCTTGTCAGAGACCCAGTACTTC
cdr3_aa: CASKTSLSETQYF
j_call: TRBJ2-5
clone_size: few
v_call: TRBV27
d_call: NA

cdr3_nt: TGCGCCAGCAGCTTGGATCGGACGGAAGAGACCCAGTACTTC
cdr3_aa: CASSLDRTEETQYF
j_call: TRBJ2-5
clone_size: few
v_call: TRBV5-1
d_call: NA

cdr3_nt: TGTGCCAGCAGTTTAGAGGGCCGCAATCAGCCCCAGCATTTT
cdr3_aa: CASSLEGRNQPQHF
j_call: TRBJ1-5
clone_size: few
v_call: TRBV12-3/TRBV12-4
d_call: NA

cdr3_nt: TGTGCCAGCAGCAAAGGACAGGACAGCTCCTACGAGCAGTACTTC
cdr3_aa: CASSKGQDSSYEQYF
j_call: TRBJ2-7
clone_size: many
v_call: TRBV5-5
d_call: TRBD1

cdr3_nt: TGTGCCAGCAGTCGGACTAGCGAGTTCTACGAGCAGTACTTC
cdr3_aa: CASSRTSEFYEQYF
j_call: TRBJ2-7
clone_size: few
v_call: TRBV27
d_call: TRBD2

cdr3_nt: TGTGCCAGCAGGCAGTATACGGGACAGCCCTACGAGCAGTACTTC
cdr3_aa: CASRQYTGQPYEQYF
j_call: TRBJ2-7
clone_size: many
v_call: TRBV6-5
d_call: TRBD1

cdr3_nt: TGTGCCAGCAGCAAACCTAACAGGGGGCGCAATAATATTGAGCAGTTCTTC
cdr3_aa: CASSKPNRGRNNIEQFF
j_call: TRBJ2-1
clone_size: many
v_call: TRBV7-9
d_call: TRBD1

cdr3_nt: TGTGCCAGCAGCGCACAGGGGGGGACTGAAGCTTTCTTT
cdr3_aa: CASSAQGGTEAFF
j_call: TRBJ1-1
clone_size: many
v_call: TRBV7-9
d_call: TRBD1

cdr3_nt: TGTGCCAGCAGTTTTTACTTCGGGACAGGCCGCACAGATACGCAGTATTTT
cdr3_aa: CASSFYFGTGRTDTQYF
j_call: TRBJ2-3
clone_size: NA
v_call: TRBV27
d_call: TRBD1

cdr3_nt: TGTGCCAGCAGTAAGGGGTGGGAAGCTTTCTTT
cdr3_aa: CASSKGWEAFF
j_call: TRBJ1-1
clone_size: many
v_call: TRBV28
d_call: NA

cdr3_nt: TGTGCCAGCAGGATACAGGTTAATAATGAAAAACTGTTTTTT
cdr3_aa: CASRIQVNNEKLFF
j_call: TRBJ1-4
clone_size: NA
v_call: TRBV2
d_call: NA

cdr3_nt: TGTGCCAGCAGCCAAGATGGGGCTAGCGGGAGAGATACGCAGTATTTT
cdr3_aa: CASSQDGASGRDTQYF
j_call: TRBJ2-3
clone_size: NA
v_call: TRBV3-1
d_call: TRBD2

cdr3_nt: TGTGCCAGCAGTTTTACCCCAGGGATGAGCACTGAAGCTTTCTTT
cdr3_aa: CASSFTPGMSTEAFF
j_call: TRBJ1-1
clone_size: many
v_call: TRBV27
d_call: NA

cdr3_nt: TGTGCCAGCAGTTCACGACGGAGCGCGAACACCGGGGAGCTGTTTTTT
cdr3_aa: CASSSRRSANTGELFF
j_call: TRBJ2-2
clone_size: few
v_call: TRBV6-7
d_call: NA

cdr3_nt: TGTGCCAGCAGTTCCCGACAGGGGAGGGAGCAGTACTTC
cdr3_aa: CASSSRQGREQYF
j_call: TRBJ2-7
clone_size: many
v_call: TRBV6-5
d_call: TRBD1

cdr3_nt: TGTGCCAGCACCTACAGCTACTCCTACGAGCAGTACTTC
cdr3_aa: CASTYSYSYEQYF
j_call: TRBJ2-7
clone_size: many
v_call: TRBV7-2
d_call: NA

cdr3_nt: TGTGCCAGCAGCTTAGTAGGTAGCCAGGGTAGCTCCTACGAGCAGTACTTC
cdr3_aa: CASSLVGSQGSSYEQYF
j_call: TRBJ2-7
clone_size: few
v_call: TRBV7-6
d_call: NA

cdr3_nt: TGTGCCAGTAAAAGTTGGGACAGGGGTTTTGCCGGGGAGCTGTTTTTT
cdr3_aa: CASKSWDRGFAGELFF
j_call: TRBJ2-2
clone_size: few
v_call: TRBV19
d_call: TRBD1

cdr3_nt: TGTGCCAGCAGTAAACAGGGGGTGAACACTGAAGCTTTCTTT
cdr3_aa: CASSKQGVNTEAFF
j_call: TRBJ1-1
clone_size: few
v_call: TRBV27
d_call: TRBD1

cdr3_nt: TGCGCCAGCAGCCACCGTATCCGTGGGACTAGCGGGACGAGGGGGCGCGGTGAGCAGTTCTTC
cdr3_aa: CASSHRIRGTSGTRGRGEQFF
j_call: TRBJ2-1
clone_size: few
v_call: TRBV4-1
d_call: TRBD2

cdr3_nt: TGTGCCAGCAGTTTATGGACAGGGTCAAGATACTCACCCCTCCACTTT
cdr3_aa: CASSLWTGSRYSPLHF
j_call: TRBJ1-6
clone_size: many
v_call: TRBV28
d_call: TRBD1

cdr3_nt: TGTGCCACCGGGGGGTGGGAGGAAGAGACCCAGTACTTC
cdr3_aa: CATGGWEEETQYF
j_call: TRBJ2-5
clone_size: many
v_call: TRBV7-9
d_call: TRBD2

cdr3_nt: TGCGCCAGCAGTCCGGCGGCTTACACGATTTACTACTCCTACGAGCAGTACTTC
cdr3_aa: CASSPAAYTIYYSYEQYF
j_call: TRBJ2-7
clone_size: NA
v_call: TRBV23-1
d_call: NA

cdr3_nt: TGTGCCTGGAGTGTAGGGGGCTCGGGGGCCAAAAACATTCAGTACTTC
cdr3_aa: CAWSVGGSGAKNIQYF
j_call: TRBJ2-4
clone_size: few
v_call: TRBV30
d_call: TRBD1

cdr3_nt: TGTGCCATCAGTGAGTCGATACTAGCGGGAGTTCAGCAGTTCTTC
cdr3_aa: CAISESILAGVQQFF
j_call: TRBJ2-1
clone_size: many
v_call: TRBV10-3
d_call: TRBD2

cdr3_nt: TGTGCCACCAGCAGAGCAGGGGCGCAGATTGAAAAACTGTTTTTT
cdr3_aa: CATSRAGAQIEKLFF
j_call: TRBJ1-4
clone_size: few
v_call: TRBV15
d_call: NA

cdr3_nt: TGTGCCAGCAGTTTATTTCATGGCTACACCTTC
cdr3_aa: CASSLFHGYTF
j_call: TRBJ1-2
clone_size: NA
v_call: TRBV28
d_call: NA

cdr3_nt: TGTGCCAGCAGCTTCGGGTCACGAAACAATGAGCAGTTCTTC
cdr3_aa: CASSFGSRNNEQFF
j_call: TRBJ2-1
clone_size: many
v_call: TRBV5-5
d_call: NA

cdr3_nt: TGCGCCAGCAGCCAACCCACCCTAGCGAATACGCAGTATTTT
cdr3_aa: CASSQPTLANTQYF
j_call: TRBJ2-3
clone_size: few
v_call: TRBV4-1
d_call: NA

cdr3_nt: TGTGCCAGCAGCCTCGACGGGGGGCGCACAGATACGCAGTATTTT
cdr3_aa: CASSLDGGRTDTQYF
j_call: TRBJ2-3
clone_size: many
v_call: TRBV6-2/TRBV6-3
d_call: NA

cdr3_nt: TGTGCCAGCAGAACAACGGCGGGCCGCTCTGGGGCCAACGTCCTGACTTTC
cdr3_aa: CASRTTAGRSGANVLTF
j_call: TRBJ2-6
clone_size: many
v_call: TRBV7-9
d_call: NA

cdr3_nt: TGTGCCAGCGTTGAGAACAATGAGCAGTTCTTC
cdr3_aa: CASVENNEQFF
j_call: TRBJ2-1
clone_size: many
v_call: TRBV7-9
d_call: NA

cdr3_nt: TGCACCAGCAGTCTCCGACAGGGTTTGAACACTGAAGCTTTCTTT
cdr3_aa: CTSSLRQGLNTEAFF
j_call: TRBJ1-1
clone_size: few
v_call: TRBV27
d_call: TRBD1

cdr3_nt: TGTGCCAGCCAAGAGGGGGGGAGATGGGGGACCCAGTACTTC
cdr3_aa: CASQEGGRWGTQYF
j_call: TRBJ2-5
clone_size: many
v_call: TRBV6-5
d_call: NA

cdr3_nt: TGTGCCAGCAGCTATCCGTGGGGGGCCCAAGAGACCCAGTACTTC
cdr3_aa: CASSYPWGAQETQYF
j_call: TRBJ2-5
clone_size: many
v_call: TRBV5-4
d_call: NA

cdr3_nt: TGCAGCGTTGACTCTTACACCGGGGAGCTGTTTTTT
cdr3_aa: CSVDSYTGELFF
j_call: TRBJ2-2
clone_size: NA
v_call: TRBV29-1
d_call: NA

cdr3_nt: TGTGCCAGCAGCTTCCCCGGGACTAGTATTACAGATACGCAGTATTTT
cdr3_aa: CASSFPGTSITDTQYF
j_call: TRBJ2-3
clone_size: many
v_call: TRBV11-2
d_call: TRBD2

cdr3_nt: TGTGCCAGCAGTGGCCGAGCGGGAGCGGCCTACAATGAGCAGTTCTTC
cdr3_aa: CASSGRAGAAYNEQFF
j_call: TRBJ2-1
clone_size: NA
v_call: TRBV25-1
d_call: TRBD2

cdr3_nt: TGTGCCAGCAGTTCCAGCGGTGCGTCCTACGAGCAGTACTTC
cdr3_aa: CASSSSGASYEQYF
j_call: TRBJ2-7
clone_size: few
v_call: TRBV6-2/TRBV6-3
d_call: NA

cdr3_nt: TGTGCCAGCACGCAGGTAGCGGGAACCTACAATGAGCAGTTCTTC
cdr3_aa: CASTQVAGTYNEQFF
j_call: TRBJ2-1
clone_size: NA
v_call: TRBV5-4
d_call: TRBD2

cdr3_nt: TGTGCCAGTAGTTCGGGAGGCGGGAGAAGTGTCTACGAGCAGTACTTC
cdr3_aa: CASSSGGGRSVYEQYF
j_call: TRBJ2-7
clone_size: few
v_call: TRBV19
d_call: TRBD2

cdr3_nt: TGTGCCAGCAGCTTAGAAGCAGGCGAGCAGTACTTC
cdr3_aa: CASSLEAGEQYF
j_call: TRBJ2-7
clone_size: NA
v_call: TRBV7-9
d_call: NA

cdr3_nt: TGTGCCAGCAGTCACAGGCAAGCTAACTATGGCTACACCTTC
cdr3_aa: CASSHRQANYGYTF
j_call: TRBJ1-2
clone_size: many
v_call: TRBV6-6
d_call: NA

cdr3_nt: TGCAGTGCTCGACAGGGAAACGCTAACTATGGCTACACCTTC
cdr3_aa: CSARQGNANYGYTF
j_call: TRBJ1-2
clone_size: few
v_call: TRBV20-1
d_call: TRBD1

cdr3_nt: TGTGCCAGCAGCGTAGGGCCAGGGGGCTCAGATACGCAGTATTTT
cdr3_aa: CASSVGPGGSDTQYF
j_call: TRBJ2-3
clone_size: many
v_call: TRBV9
d_call: TRBD1

cdr3_nt: TGTGCCAGCGCAAAGACAGGGGACTACGAGCAGTACTTC
cdr3_aa: CASAKTGDYEQYF
j_call: TRBJ2-7
clone_size: NA
v_call: TRBV12-3/TRBV12-4
d_call: TRBD1